This T cell receptor (beta chain) stems from a study of shared clonotypes between healthy human individuals. Across the whole study: A donor's plate count was three for CD4 naive and three for CD4 memory; CD8 naive had two and CD8 memory one. Regarding the study as a whole: The four-donor shared clonotypes exceeded non-shared clonotypes in generation probability, with non-shared ones scoring lower.

Deep-level assay runs were performed. Original handling: Quality scores were absent from the junction-only immunoSEQ sequences, so filtering differed. Repertoires were generated with immunoSEQ multiplex PCR, while TCRdb's copy carries only in-frame clones and drops some. The V and J calls and the clone size are those of that table, but D and trimming were determined from the DNA. The data show around 1.4 million clones, roughly 98.5% seen once. A word on this clone: Its specificity is not known.

CDR1 MNHNS and CDR2 SASEGT come from the germline V gene. The CDR3 sequence is 14 residues long. Trimming left V 0 bases short and J 9 bases short, with 12 bases between. Sequencing used naive CD4+ T cells sorted from blood. The subset is: CD45RA+ positively selected. V and J are TRBV6-1 and TRBJ2-1; no clear D gene. The source of this sequence is a man aged 25-40 years in good health. DNA for the CDR3: TGTGCCAGCAGTGAAGCGCTCAGTTTGGGTGAGCAGTTCTTC. This encodes CASSEALSLGEQFF.